This TCR beta chain was obtained from a study of T cells in tuberculosis. General study results and limits: Smaller distances to GMM-specific TCRs suggested their expansion in active tuberculosis. Active tuberculosis patients had shorter CDR3-alpha; the beta difference was nonsignificant. Cases with active tuberculosis were adults, while controls were adolescents.

The assay was immunoSEQ multiplex PCR, and TCRdb's table has in-frame clones only and misses some. Of some 47,000 clones in the sample, roughly 95% are singletons; the top ten hold roughly 7%. Note on this clone: Its antigen remains unknown.

This clonotype was obtained from a donor under 30 with latent tuberculosis or without tuberculosis infection. The sample comprised PBMCs.

The CDR3 here is CASSWTTGTSGAYEQYF. The CDR3 coding sequence is TGTGCCAGCAGCTGGACTACCGGGACTAGCGGTGCCTACGAGCAGTACTTC. The chain carries TRBV28 and TRBJ2-7; TRBD2 aligns across 11 bases. The germline V gene has CDR1 MDHEN and CDR2 SYDVKM. V was pared by 6 bases and J by 2 bases, with 12 bases of the junction left unmatched. This CDR3 contains 17 residues.